This passage covers 18 T cell receptor beta chains from one sample sequenced in a study of T-cell reconstitution after alpha-beta-depleted transplantation in children. Molecular barcoding with unique molecular identifiers was used for the TCRbeta library. MiXCR, applied by TCRdb to the PCR reads, yields one record per CDR3 protein. Here the sample spans roughly 100,000 distinct CDR3 sequences, around 6.1% being singletons. The material sequenced was PBMCs, mostly from graft donor cells, taken 60 days after TCRalphabeta/CD19-depleted stem cell transplant. All receptors come from a female patient aged 2-9 years who had a stem cell transplant for Fanconi anemia, so the T cells may come from the graft donor.

This clonotype was observed a few times. The V call is TRBV20-1, the J call TRBJ1-3, with D hard to call. The CDR3 consists of 16 residues. With 0 bases removed from V and 4 bases from J, the gap between germline ends came to 16 bases. Germline V gives CDR1 DFQATT, CDR2 SNEGSKA (reference sequence). The CDR3 here is CSARDSTSGRGNTIYF. The CDR3 nucleotides are TGCAGTGCTAGAGATTCCACCTCGGGAAGAGGAAACACCATATATTTT.

The sample holds many counts of this clonotype. This chain uses TRBV20-1 with TRBJ2-1; 14 bases align to TRBD2. J lost 4 bases, V lost 3 bases, and 5 bases had no gene match. The CDR3 runs to 16 residues. CDR1 and CDR2 (germline): DFQATT, SNEGSKA (reference sequence). Here the CDR3 DNA reads TGCAGTGCTAGGGGACTAGCGGGAGTAGGGTACAATGAGCAGTTCTTC. Translated, it gives CSARGLAGVGYNEQFF.

This clonotype has a handful of counts. The CDR3 spells CSSDKIDYEQYF. The CDR3 bases are TGCAGCAGTGACAAGATTGACTACGAGCAGTACTTC. This chain uses TRBV20-1 with TRBJ2-7, with D unclear. Germline CDR1 and CDR2: DFQATT and SNEGSKA (reference sequence). The CDR3 covers 12 residues.

This clonotype came up many times. The rearrangement uses TRBV18 and TRBJ2-7; 10 bases line up with TRBD2. Germline CDR1 and CDR2: KGHSH and LQKENI. The length of the CDR3 is 14 residues. Unmatched junction bases numbered 7, after V lost 4 bases and J lost 7 bases. The CDR3 is CASSQLAGEEEQYF. The CDR3 DNA is TGTGCCAGCTCACAGCTAGCGGGAGAGGAGGAGCAGTACTTC. The whole variable domain, filled in from reference TRBV18 and TRBJ2-7, reads NAGVMQNPRHLVRRRGQEARLRCSPMKGHSHVYWYRQLPEEGLKFMVYLQKENIIDESGMPKERFSAEFPKEGPSILRIQQVVRGDSAAYFCASSQLAGEEEQYFGPGTRLTVT.

This clonotype was recorded many times. The chain has TRBV18 and TRBJ2-7; D remains ambiguous. There are 13 residues in the CDR3. Germline CDR1 is KGHSH and CDR2 is LQKENI. V lost 3 bases to trimming and J lost 2 bases, with 8 bases between them. DNA of the CDR3: TGTGCCAGCTCACCCGCTTTAGCCTACGAGCAGTACTTC. Translated, it gives CASSPALAYEQYF.

This clonotype appeared many times. The V call is TRBV6-5, the J call TRBJ1-5, with D unclear. CDR1 MNHEY and CDR2 SVGAGI come from the germline V gene. V gave up 6 bases and J gave up 4 bases, with 16 bases separating them. This CDR3 has 15 amino acids. CDR3 in amino acids: CASSPGRIGNQPQHF. The CDR3 DNA reads as TGTGCCAGCAGCCCCGGACGGATAGGGAATCAGCCCCAGCATTTT.

The rearrangement uses TRBV10-1 and TRBJ1-1; no firm D call. CDR1 and CDR2 (germline): WNHNN, SYGVQD (reference sequence). This CDR3 contains 16 residues. With 0 bases removed from V and 1 base from J, the gap between germline ends came to 12 bases. The CDR3 is CASSESMVYGNTEAFF. For the CDR3, the DNA is TGCGCCAGCAGTGAGTCTATGGTGTACGGGAACACTGAAGCTTTCTTT.

The chain employs TRBV20-1 and TRBJ2-3; 16 bases fit TRBD2. This CDR3 region has 18 residues. V trimming: 1 base; J trimming: 5 bases; junction bases outside the gene matches: 9. Germline V gene data show CDR1 as DFQATT and CDR2 as SNEGSKA (reference sequence). The CDR3 is CSARGVGTSGGAGDTQYF. Written as DNA, the CDR3 is TGCAGTGCTAGAGGGGTGGGGACTAGCGGGGGGGCCGGAGATACGCAGTATTTT.

This clonotype was detected many times. The J gene is TRBJ2-2, the V gene TRBV3-1; no clear D gene. The germline CDR1 and CDR2 sequences are LGHDT and YNNKEL (reference sequence). This CDR3 region has 13 residues. V was cut by 2 bases and J by 4 bases, with 5 bases left in between. In DNA form, the CDR3 reads TGTGCCAGCAGCCAAATTACCACCGGGGAGCTGTTTTTT. Its translation is CASSQITTGELFF.

This clonotype was picked up many times. V usage is TRBV28 and J usage is TRBJ2-7; TRBD2 matches 7 bases. The CDR3 length is 16 residues. V trimming: 2 bases; J trimming: 3 bases; junction bases outside the gene matches: 10. Germline-derived CDR1 and CDR2 are MDHEN and SYDVKM. The CDR3: CASSLAGAGPNYEQYF. The CDR3 DNA sequence: TGTGCCAGCAGTTTAGCGGGAGCGGGTCCTAACTACGAGCAGTACTTC. The complete variable domain, with remaining parts taken from reference TRBV28 and TRBJ2-7, reads DVKVTQSSRYLVKRTGEKVFLECVQDMDHENMFWYRQDPGLGLRLIYFSYDVKMKEKGDIPEGYSVSREKKERFSLILESASTNQTSMYLCASSLAGAGPNYEQYFGPGTRLTVT.

This clonotype was observed at least ten times. The rearrangement uses TRBV7-2 and TRBJ2-7, with no clear D. The CDR3 is 14 amino acids. The germline CDR1 and CDR2 sequences are SGHTA and FQGNSA. Trimming cost V 1 base and J 6 bases, with 13 bases left between them. CDR3 coding DNA: TGTGCCAGCAGCTTAGAAACGTGGGGTGTCGAGCAGTACTTC. Translation: CASSLETWGVEQYF.

V usage is TRBV10-2 and J usage is TRBJ2-7; TRBD1 might be the D (5 bases). V dropped 6 bases and J dropped 0 bases, with 12 bases sitting between them. This CDR3 is 14 amino acids long. Germline CDR1 is WSHSY and CDR2 is SAAADI. CDR3 in DNA: TGCGCCAGCAGAGAAGACAGTCCCTCCTACGAGCAGTACTTC. Translating gives CASREDSPSYEQYF.

In this sample, this clonotype turned up many times. The chain carries TRBV4-2 and TRBJ2-3; 10 positions match TRBD1. Germline assignment: CDR1 LGHNA and CDR2 YNFKEQ. The CDR3 length is 18 residues. V lost 1 base, J lost 2 bases, and 9 bases stayed unmatched. The CDR3 here is CASSQGIGTGVLTDTQYF. CDR3 sequence (DNA): TGTGCCAGCAGCCAAGGAATAGGGACAGGGGTCCTCACAGATACGCAGTATTTT.

Many counts were recorded for this clonotype. This chain's CDR3 is CSVETGTGNIQYF. The CDR3 DNA follows: TGCAGCGTTGAAACCGGGACTGGAAACATTCAGTACTTC. The V gene is TRBV29-1, the J gene TRBJ2-4; TRBD2 is a possible D gene (6 bases). The germline V gene encodes CDR1 SQVTM and CDR2 ANQGSEA. V was cut by 2 bases and J by 6 bases, with 11 bases left in between. CDR3 length: 13 residues. Full variable domain (remainder filled in from reference TRBV29-1 and TRBJ2-4): SAVISQKPSRDICQRGTSLTIQCQVDSQVTMMFWYRQQPGQSLTLIATANQGSEATYESGFVIDKFPISRPNLTFSTLTVSNMSPEDSSIYLCSVETGTGNIQYFGAGTRLSVL.

This clonotype was observed many times. J is TRBJ2-4 and V is TRBV6-1; D is perhaps TRBD2 (6 bases). Germline V gene sequence: CDR1 MNHNS, CDR2 SASEGT. V was trimmed by 0 bases and J by 0 bases, leaving 6 bases between them. CDR3 length: 15 amino acids. CDR3 coding DNA: TGTGCCAGCAGTGAAGCGGGGGGAGCCAAAAACATTCAGTACTTC. This codes for CASSEAGGAKNIQYF.

The table lists this clonotype with a few counts. The V gene is TRBV18, the J gene TRBJ2-7, with D possibly being TRBD2 (5 bases). The germline V gene encodes CDR1 KGHSH and CDR2 LQKENI. Trimming pared 2 bases from V and 1 base from J, leaving 9 bases between. CDR3 length: 14 amino acids. This chain's CDR3 is CASSPIGESYEQYF. Here the CDR3 DNA reads TGTGCCAGCTCACCAATCGGGGAATCCTACGAGCAGTACTTC.

This clonotype was seen at least ten times. The CDR3 coding sequence is TGTGCCAGCTCACCAGCCTCAGATACGCAGTATTTT. This encodes CASSPASDTQYF. The chain combines TRBV18 with TRBJ2-3, with D hard to call. This CDR3 region has 12 residues. The germline V gene encodes CDR1 KGHSH and CDR2 LQKENI. Trimming pared 2 bases from V and 4 bases from J, leaving 4 bases between.

As concerns this clonotype: Germline is not matched at one junction end, which may reflect a read error. The chain couples TRBV7-9 to TRBJ2-7; 7 bases align to TRBD1. Germline CDR1 SEHNR, CDR2 FQNEAQ (reference sequence). The CDR3 is 11 amino acids. CDR3 amino acids: CASSGTGTEIF. DNA for the CDR3: TGTGCCAGCAGCGGCACCGGGACAGAAATCTTC.